The 6 T cell receptor beta chains below come from one sample, sequenced in a study of regulatory T cells in long-lasting Graves disease. Sample time point: newly diagnosed GD, antithyroid drugs for less than 3 months. From RNA extracted from PBMCs, the TCR library was made. Construction of the TCR beta libraries employed iRepertoire HTBI primers in conjunction with Arm-PCR of CDR3 regions. MiXCR, run by TCRdb on the multiplex PCR reads, gives a single entry per CDR3 protein. This sample has 510,000 or so distinct CDR3 sequences, with approximately 12% found just once. These data also formed part of another study, on T cells in Graves' hyperthyroidism and ophthalmopathy.

Sequenced here: peripheral blood mononuclear cells (PBMCs), sampled at new diagnosis, from a patient treated with antithyroid drugs. These receptors were collected from a woman under 40 with Graves disease.

In this sample, this clonotype turned up a few times. The chain uses TRBV11-2 and TRBJ1-3; unclear D gene. Germline CDR1 SGHAT, CDR2 FQNNGV. This CDR3 is 15 amino acids long. V was clipped by 5 bases and J by 0 bases, with 11 bases between them. In DNA, the CDR3 is TGTGCCAGCAGCGGGAGACGGTTCTCTGGAAACACCATATATTTT. Protein: CASSGRRFSGNTIYF.

This clonotype was counted many times. V usage is TRBV19 and J usage is TRBJ2-2; 11 positions agree with TRBD2. CDR1 is LNHDA, CDR2 SQIVND, per germline (reference sequence). This CDR3 comprises 14 residues. After removal of 4 bases from V and 10 bases from J, the junction contained 5 bases not matched to a gene. The CDR3 region is CASSTKLAGVELFF. The CDR3, as DNA: TGTGCCAGTAGTACCAAACTAGCGGGAGTGGAGCTGTTTTTT.

This clonotype appeared a few times. V gene TRBV18 combines with J gene TRBJ2-2, with D possibly called TRBD1 or TRBD2 (5 bases each). The CDR3 is 13 amino acids. V was cut by 5 bases and J by 5 bases, with 9 bases left in between. Germline V lookup: CDR1 KGHSH, CDR2 LQKENI. In nucleotides, the CDR3 is TGTGCCAGCTCAGGGACCTCAACCGGGGAGCTGTTTTTT. Translation gives CASSGTSTGELFF.

This clonotype was found many times. The gene calls are TRBV12-3 or TRBV12-4 and TRBJ2-5, with D perhaps given as TRBD1 or TRBD2 (5 bases each). This CDR3 contains 15 residues. V was pared by 6 bases and J by 2 bases, with 16 bases between. The DNA of the CDR3 is TGTGCCAGCAGCCTTATCGGGGCGGAGCAAGAGACCCAGTACTTC. Protein product: CASSLIGAEQETQYF.

The chain links TRBV2 to TRBJ2-1; TRBD2 aligns across 10 bases. With V trimmed by 6 bases and J by 5 bases, 7 bases remained unmatched. Germline CDR1 and CDR2: SNHLY and FYNNEI. The CDR3 spans 15 residues. This CDR3 reads CASSLASGRDNEQFF. CDR3 nucleotides: TGTGCCAGCAGCCTCGCCAGCGGGAGGGACAATGAGCAGTTCTTC.

About this clonotype: This clone may be a read error of a much larger clone one base away. The V call is TRBV2, the J call TRBJ1-2, with D uncertain. Germline V CDR1 and CDR2: SNHLY, FYNNEI. Trimming took 4 bases from V and 0 from J, leaving 9 bases between them. The CDR3 is 14 amino acids. CDR3 in amino acids: CASSGTAANYGYTF. Written as DNA, the CDR3 is TGTGCCAGCAGTGGAACGGCGGCTAACTATGGCTACACCTTC.